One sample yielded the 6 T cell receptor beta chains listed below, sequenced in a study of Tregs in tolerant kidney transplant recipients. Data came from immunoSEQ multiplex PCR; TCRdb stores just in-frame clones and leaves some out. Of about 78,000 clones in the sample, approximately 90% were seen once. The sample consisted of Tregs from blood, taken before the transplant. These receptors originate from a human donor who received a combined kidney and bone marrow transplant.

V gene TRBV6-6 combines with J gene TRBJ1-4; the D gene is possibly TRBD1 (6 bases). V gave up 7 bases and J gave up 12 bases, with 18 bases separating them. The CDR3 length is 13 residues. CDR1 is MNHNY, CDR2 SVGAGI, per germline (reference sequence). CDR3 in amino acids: CASNTGPGFELFF. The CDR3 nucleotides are TGTGCCAGCAACACAGGGCCTGGGTTTGAACTGTTTTTT.

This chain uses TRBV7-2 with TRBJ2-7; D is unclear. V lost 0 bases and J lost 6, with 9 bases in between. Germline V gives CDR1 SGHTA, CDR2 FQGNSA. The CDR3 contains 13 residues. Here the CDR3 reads CASSLAGSSEQYF. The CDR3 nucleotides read TGTGCCAGCAGCTTAGCGGGATCGAGCGAGCAGTACTTC. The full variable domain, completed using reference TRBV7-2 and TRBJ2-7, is GAGVSQSPSNKVTEKGKDVELRCDPISGHTALYWYRQSLGQGLEFLIYFQGNSAPDKSGLPSDRFSAERTGGSVSTLTIQRTQQEDSAVYLCASSLAGSSEQYFGPGTRLTVT.

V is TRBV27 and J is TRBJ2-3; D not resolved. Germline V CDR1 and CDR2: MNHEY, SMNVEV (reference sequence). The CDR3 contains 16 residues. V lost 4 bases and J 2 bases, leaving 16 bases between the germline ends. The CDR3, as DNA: TGTGCCAGCAGTTACGACTCCAGCAGAATCACAGATACGCAGTATTTT. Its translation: CASSYDSSRITDTQYF.

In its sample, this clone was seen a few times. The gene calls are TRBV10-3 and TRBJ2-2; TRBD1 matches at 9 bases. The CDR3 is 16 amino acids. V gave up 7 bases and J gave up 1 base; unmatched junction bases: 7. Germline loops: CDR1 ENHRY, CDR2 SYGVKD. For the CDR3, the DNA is TGTGCCATCAAGGACACAGGGGGCGGGAACACCGGGGAGCTGTTTTTT. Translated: CAIKDTGGGNTGELFF.

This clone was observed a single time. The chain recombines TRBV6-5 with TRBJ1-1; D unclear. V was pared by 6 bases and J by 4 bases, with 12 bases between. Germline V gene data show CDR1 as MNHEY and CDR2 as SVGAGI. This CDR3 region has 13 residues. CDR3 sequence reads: CASSRNGITEAFF. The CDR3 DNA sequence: TGTGCCAGCAGCAGAAATGGGATCACTGAAGCTTTCTTT.

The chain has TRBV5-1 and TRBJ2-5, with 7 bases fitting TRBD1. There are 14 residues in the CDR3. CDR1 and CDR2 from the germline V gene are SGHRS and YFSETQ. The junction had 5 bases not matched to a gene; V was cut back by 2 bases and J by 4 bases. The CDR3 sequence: CASSFQDRRETQYF. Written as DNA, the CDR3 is TGCGCCAGCAGCTTCCAGGACAGGAGAGAGACCCAGTACTTC. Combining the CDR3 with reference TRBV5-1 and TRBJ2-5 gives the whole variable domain KAGVTQTPRYLIKTRGQQVTLSCSPISGHRSVSWYQQTPGQGLQFLFEYFSETQRNKGNFPGRFSGRQFSNSRSEMNVSTLELGDSALYLCASSFQDRRETQYFGPGTRLLVL.